Measured by frequency, the clone carrying this T cell receptor beta chain is medium-sized. The antigen is undetermined. Multiplex touch-down PCR amplified TRB using TRB-A and TRB-B pools in one tube. TCRdb reprocessed the multiplex PCR reads and reports one entry per CDR3 protein, with no DNA. The table for this sample gives fewer than 10,000 distinct CDR3 sequences. These data are taken from a study of T cell clusters in autoimmune cytopenias. Germline-derived CDR1 and CDR2 are LGHNA and YSLEER. The CDR3 extends over 14 amino acids. Each sample's input was roughly 230 ng genomic DNA, roughly 38,000 genome equivalents. Findings and caveats of the study: The T cell clusters came from computational analysis alone and lack functional validation.

This chain joins TRBV4-3 and TRBJ1-4; the D call of TRBD1 rests on TCRdb alone, since no DNA is present to check it. The sequenced material came from peripheral blood. The receptor comes from a human donor with an autoimmune cytopenia or autoimmune hepatitis (not recorded which). The CDR3: CASSLDTSNEKLFF.